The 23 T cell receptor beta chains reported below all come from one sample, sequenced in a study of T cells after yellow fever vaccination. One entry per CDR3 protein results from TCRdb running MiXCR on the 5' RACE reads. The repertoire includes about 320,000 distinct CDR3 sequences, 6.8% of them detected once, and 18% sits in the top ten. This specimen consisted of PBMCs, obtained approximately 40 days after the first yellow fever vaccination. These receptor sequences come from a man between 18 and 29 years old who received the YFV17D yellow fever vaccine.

CDR3 loop: CASRGATGFYEQYV. The CDR3 coding sequence is TGTGCCAGCAGGGGAGCGACAGGGTTCTACGAGCAGTACGTC. The chain has TRBV6-1 and TRBJ2-7, with 7 nucleotides matching TRBD1. V trimming: 6 bases; J trimming: 3 bases; junction bases outside the gene matches: 8. This CDR3 is 14 amino acids long. Germline V lookup: CDR1 MNHNS, CDR2 SASEGT.

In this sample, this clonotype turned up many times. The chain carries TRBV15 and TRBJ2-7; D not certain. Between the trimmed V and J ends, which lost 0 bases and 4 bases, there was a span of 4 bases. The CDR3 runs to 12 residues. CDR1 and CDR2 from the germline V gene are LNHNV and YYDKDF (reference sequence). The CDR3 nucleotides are TGTGCCACCAGCAGAGATAGATACGAGCAGTACTTC. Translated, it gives CATSRDRYEQYF.

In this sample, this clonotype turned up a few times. CDR3 amino acids: CSADRDGYNEQFF. In DNA form, the CDR3 reads TGCAGTGCGGACCGGGACGGGTACAATGAGCAGTTCTTC. This chain uses TRBV20-1 with TRBJ2-1; D may match TRBD1 or TRBD2 (5 bases each). The CDR3 loop spans 13 amino acids. Germline CDR1 reads DFQATT; CDR2 reads SNEGSKA (reference sequence). Trimming shortened V by 6 bases and J by 4 bases, and 13 bases separated the two germline ends.

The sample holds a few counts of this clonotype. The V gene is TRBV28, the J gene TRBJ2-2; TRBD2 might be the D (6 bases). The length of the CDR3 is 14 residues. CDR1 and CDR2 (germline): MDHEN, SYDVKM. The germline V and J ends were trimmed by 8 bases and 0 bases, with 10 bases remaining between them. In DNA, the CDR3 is TGTGCCAGCTTGACTAGTACGAACACCGGGGAGCTGTTTTTT. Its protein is CASLTSTNTGELFF.

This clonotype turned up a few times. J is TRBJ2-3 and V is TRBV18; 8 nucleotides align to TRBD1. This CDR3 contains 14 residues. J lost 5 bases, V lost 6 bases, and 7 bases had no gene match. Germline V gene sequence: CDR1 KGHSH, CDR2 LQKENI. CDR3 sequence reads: CASSPGGGGDTQYF. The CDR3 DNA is TGTGCCAGCTCCCCAGGGGGCGGTGGAGATACGCAGTATTTT.

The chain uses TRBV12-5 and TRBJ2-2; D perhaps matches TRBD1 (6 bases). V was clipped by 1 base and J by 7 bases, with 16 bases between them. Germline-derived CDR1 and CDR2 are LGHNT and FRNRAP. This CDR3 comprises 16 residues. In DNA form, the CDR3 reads TGTGCTAGTGGTTTGGAACAGGGCGCCTTAAACGGGGAGCTGTTTTTT. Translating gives CASGLEQGALNGELFF.

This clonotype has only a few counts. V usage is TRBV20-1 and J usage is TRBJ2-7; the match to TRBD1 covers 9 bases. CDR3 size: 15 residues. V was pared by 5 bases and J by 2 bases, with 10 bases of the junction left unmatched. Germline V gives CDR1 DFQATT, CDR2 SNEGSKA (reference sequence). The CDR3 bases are TGCAGTGCTTACGTCGGGACAGGGCCACCCTACGAGCAGTACTTC. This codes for CSAYVGTGPPYEQYF.

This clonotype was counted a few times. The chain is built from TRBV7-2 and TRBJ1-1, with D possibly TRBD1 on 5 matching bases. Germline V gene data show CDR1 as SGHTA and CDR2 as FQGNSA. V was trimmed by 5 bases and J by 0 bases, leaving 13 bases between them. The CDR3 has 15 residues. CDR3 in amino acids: CASSADGTVNTEAFF. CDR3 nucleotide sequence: TGTGCCAGCAGCGCCGATGGGACGGTGAACACTGAAGCTTTCTTT.

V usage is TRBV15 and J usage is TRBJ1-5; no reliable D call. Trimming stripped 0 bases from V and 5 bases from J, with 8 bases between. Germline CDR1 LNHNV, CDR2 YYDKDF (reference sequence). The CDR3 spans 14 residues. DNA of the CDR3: TGTGCCACCAGCAGAGATTATTCTGATCAGCCCCAGCATTTT. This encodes CATSRDYSDQPQHF. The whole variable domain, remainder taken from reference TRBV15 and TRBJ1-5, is DAMVIQNPRYQVTQFGKPVTLSCSQTLNHNVMYWYQQKSSQAPKLLFHYYDKDFNNEADTPDNFQSRRPNTSFCFLDIRSPGLGDTAMYLCATSRDYSDQPQHFGDGTRLSIL.

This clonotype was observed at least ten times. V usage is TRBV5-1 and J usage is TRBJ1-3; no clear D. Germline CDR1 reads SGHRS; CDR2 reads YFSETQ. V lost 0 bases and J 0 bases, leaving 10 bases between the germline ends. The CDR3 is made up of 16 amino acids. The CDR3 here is CASSLAAPSSGNTIYF. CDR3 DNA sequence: TGCGCCAGCAGCTTGGCCGCACCGTCCTCTGGAAACACCATATATTTT.

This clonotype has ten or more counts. CDR3 region: CASSPHSQSTGELFF. The CDR3 DNA sequence: TGTGCCAGCAGCCCCCATTCCCAATCCACCGGGGAGCTGTTTTTT. The chain joins TRBV7-9 to TRBJ2-2; D unresolved. Trimming removed 5 bases at V and 4 bases at J, with 14 bases between. This CDR3 comprises 15 residues. The germline CDR1 and CDR2 sequences are SEHNR and FQNEAQ (reference sequence). Full variable domain (missing parts from reference TRBV7-9 and TRBJ2-2): DTGVSQNPRHKITKRGQNVTFRCDPISEHNRLYWYRQTLGQGPEFLTYFQNEAQLEKSRLLSDRFSAERPKGSFSTLEIQRTEQGDSAMYLCASSPHSQSTGELFFGEGSRLTVL.

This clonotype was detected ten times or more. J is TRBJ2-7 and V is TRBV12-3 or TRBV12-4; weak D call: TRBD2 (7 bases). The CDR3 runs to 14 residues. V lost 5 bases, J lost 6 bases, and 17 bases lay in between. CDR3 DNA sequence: TGTGCCAGCAGTCCGGACGGGGGGCGCCTCGAGCAGTACGTC. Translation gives CASSPDGGRLEQYV.

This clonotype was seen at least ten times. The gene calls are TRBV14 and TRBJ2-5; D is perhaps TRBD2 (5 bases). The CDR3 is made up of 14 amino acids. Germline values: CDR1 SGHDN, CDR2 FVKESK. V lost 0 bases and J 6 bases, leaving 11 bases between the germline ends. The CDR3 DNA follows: TGTGCCAGCAGCCAAGACGAGGGCGCGAAGACCCAGTACTTC. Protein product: CASSQDEGAKTQYF.

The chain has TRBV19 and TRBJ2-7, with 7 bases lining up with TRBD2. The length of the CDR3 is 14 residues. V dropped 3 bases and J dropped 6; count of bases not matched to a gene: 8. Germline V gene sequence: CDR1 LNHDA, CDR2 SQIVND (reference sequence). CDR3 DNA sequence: TGTGCCAGTAGTATCCCGGCTGGCGGGGGCGAGCAGTACTTC. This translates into CASSIPAGGGEQYF. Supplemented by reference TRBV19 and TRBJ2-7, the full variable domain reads DGGITQSPKYLFRKEGQNVTLSCEQNLNHDAMYWYRQDPGQGLRLIYYSQIVNDFQKGDIAEGYSVSREKKESFPLTVTSAQKNPTAFYLCASSIPAGGGEQYFGPGTRLTVT.

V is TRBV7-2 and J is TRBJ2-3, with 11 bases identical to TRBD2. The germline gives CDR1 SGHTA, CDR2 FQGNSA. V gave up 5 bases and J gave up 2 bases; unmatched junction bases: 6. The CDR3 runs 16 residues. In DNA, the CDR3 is TGTGCCAGCAGCCGGAATAGCGGGGGGGACACAGATACGCAGTATTTT. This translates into CASSRNSGGDTDTQYF.

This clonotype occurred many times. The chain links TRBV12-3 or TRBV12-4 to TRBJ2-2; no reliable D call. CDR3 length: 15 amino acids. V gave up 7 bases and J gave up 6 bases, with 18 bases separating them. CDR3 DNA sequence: TGTGCCAGCACCATACTAACCCCACGCGCCGGGGAGCTGTTTTTT. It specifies CASTILTPRAGELFF.

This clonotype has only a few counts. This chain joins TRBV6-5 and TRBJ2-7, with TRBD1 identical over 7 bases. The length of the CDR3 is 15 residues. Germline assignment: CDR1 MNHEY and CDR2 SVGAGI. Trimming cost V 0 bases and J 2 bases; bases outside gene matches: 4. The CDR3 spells CASSYSVQGAYEQYV. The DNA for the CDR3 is TGTGCCAGCAGTTACTCGGTCCAGGGGGCCTACGAGCAGTACGTC.

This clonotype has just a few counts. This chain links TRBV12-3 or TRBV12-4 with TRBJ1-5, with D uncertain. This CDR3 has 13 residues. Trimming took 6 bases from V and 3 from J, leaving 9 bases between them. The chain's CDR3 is CASSRQDNQPQHF. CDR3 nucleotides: TGTGCCAGCAGCAGGCAGGACAATCAGCCCCAGCATTTT.

CDR3 coding DNA: TGCGCCAGCAGCTCACAGGGGGCCCCACATAACCACGAGCAGTACTTC. It translates to CASSSQGAPHNHEQYF. The chain is built from TRBV5-1 and TRBJ2-7, with 9 bases identical to TRBD1. The CDR3 is 16 amino acids. J gave up 5 bases and V 3 bases, and 12 bases lay outside the gene matches. CDR1 and CDR2 from the germline V gene are SGHRS and YFSETQ.

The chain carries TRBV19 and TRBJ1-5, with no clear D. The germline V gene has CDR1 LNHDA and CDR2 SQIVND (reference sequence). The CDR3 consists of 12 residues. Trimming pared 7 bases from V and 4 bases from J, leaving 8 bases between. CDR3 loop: CASIGPNQPQHF. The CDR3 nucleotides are TGTGCCAGTATAGGCCCTAATCAGCCCCAGCATTTT.

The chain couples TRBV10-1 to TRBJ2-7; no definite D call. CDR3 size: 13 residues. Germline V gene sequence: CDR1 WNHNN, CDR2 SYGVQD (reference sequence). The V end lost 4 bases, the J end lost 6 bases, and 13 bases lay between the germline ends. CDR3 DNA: TGCGCCAGCAGTGCCACCCTTCTCCTCGAGCAGTACTTC. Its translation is CASSATLLLEQYF.

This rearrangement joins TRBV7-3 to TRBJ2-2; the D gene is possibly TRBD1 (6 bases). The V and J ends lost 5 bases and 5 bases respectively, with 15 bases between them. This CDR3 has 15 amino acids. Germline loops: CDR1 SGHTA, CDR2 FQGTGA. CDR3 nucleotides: TGTGCCAGCAGCCGGACCGGGACACATACCGGGGAGCTGTTTTTT. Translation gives CASSRTGTHTGELFF.

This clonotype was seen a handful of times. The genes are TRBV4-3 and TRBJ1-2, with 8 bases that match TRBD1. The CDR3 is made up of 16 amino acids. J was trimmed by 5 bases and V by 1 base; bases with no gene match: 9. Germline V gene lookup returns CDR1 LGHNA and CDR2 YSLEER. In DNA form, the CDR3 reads TGCGCCAGCAGCCAAGTAGCTGCAGGGGGCCTGTATGGCTACACCTTC. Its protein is CASSQVAAGGLYGYTF.